This T cell receptor (beta chain) was documented in a study of blood T cells in healthy people across ages. A J-beta primer mix and a sample-barcoded 5' primer were used in a second PCR of roughly 6 to 12 cycles. Each cDNA molecule carried a tag from a template-switch adaptor that contained 12 random nucleotides. TCRdb passed the 5' RACE reads through MiXCR, listing each CDR3 protein once. The sample gives about 1.7 million distinct CDR3 sequences, roughly 27% of which show up once; roughly 8.2% is in the top ten. This clonotype was observed many times. What it binds is unknown. The V end was cut by 3 bases, the J end by 0 bases, with 10 bases between. This CDR3 spans 15 amino acids. Study observations and caveats: Naive T cell percentage by flow cytometry tracked strongly with beta diversity.

The sequenced material came from blood. The chain links TRBV12-3 or TRBV12-4 to TRBJ2-3, with D tentatively TRBD2 (6 bases). This TCR came from a woman under 40 in good health. The CDR3 sequence: CASSFGGISTDTQYF. The CDR3 nucleotides are TGTGCCAGCAGTTTCGGCGGGATCAGCACAGATACGCAGTATTTT.